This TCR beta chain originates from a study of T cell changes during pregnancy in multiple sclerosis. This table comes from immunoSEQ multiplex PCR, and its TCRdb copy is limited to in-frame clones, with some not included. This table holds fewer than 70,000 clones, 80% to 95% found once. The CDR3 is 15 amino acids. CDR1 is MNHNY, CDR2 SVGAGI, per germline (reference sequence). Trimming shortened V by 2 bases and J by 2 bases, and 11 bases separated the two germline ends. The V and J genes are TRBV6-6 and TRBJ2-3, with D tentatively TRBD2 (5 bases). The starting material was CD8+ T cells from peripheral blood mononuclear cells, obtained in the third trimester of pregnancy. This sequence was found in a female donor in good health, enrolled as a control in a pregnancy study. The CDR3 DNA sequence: TGTGCCAGCAGTTACCCCGTCGGGGTCACAGATACGCAGTATTTT. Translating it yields CASSYPVGVTDTQYF.